A single T cell receptor (beta chain) is shown here with its context. These data come from a study of blood T cell repertoires in COVID-19. For the study at large: COVID-19 samples collected from the United States, Italy and Spain covered acute and convalescent phases. The analysed material was cDNA or gDNA that came from T cells, B-cell-depleted T cells, or PBMCs.

V dropped 4 bases and J dropped 10; count of bases not matched to a gene: 4. The CDR3 totals 12 residues. CDR1 and CDR2 from the germline V gene are SGHRS and YFSETQ. Authors' data handling: Amplified reference gene primers provided the basis for estimating nucleated cell counts. Produced via immunoSEQ multiplex PCR; TCRdb's table is partial and in-frame only. V and J calls plus clone size are reproduced from that table; the DNA served to infer D and trimming. The sample records around 99,000 clones, 80% to 85% being singletons. The material sequenced was peripheral blood. The sequence was obtained from a human donor in a cohort sampled during active COVID-19. V usage is TRBV5-1 and J usage is TRBJ1-1; 10 nucleotides agree with TRBD1. This chain's CDR3 is CASSRDRGPAFF. The CDR3 DNA reads TGCGCCAGCAGCCGGGACAGGGGACCAGCTTTCTTT.